This is a list of T cell receptor beta chains from one sample in a study of blood T cells in healthy people across ages. Using its own MiXCR run on the 5' RACE reads, TCRdb lists one record per CDR3 protein. The sample carries more than 650,000 distinct CDR3 sequences, 50% to 65% recorded once. The sequenced sample was blood. The source of these receptors is an elderly man in good health. Each CDR3 is given with its conserved first and last residue. D genes are given only for firm matches. Only part of the rows carry a size: once, few, many, or a class if the clone is expanded.

TRBJ2-7,15,TRBV6-1,-,-,CASSRGGLSSYEQYF,TGTGCCAGCAGTAGAGGTGGACTATCATCCTACGAGCAGTACTTC
TRBJ2-1,19,TRBV27,-,few,CASSLSAGIPKAAYNEQFF,TGTGCCAGCAGTTTATCGGCAGGGATTCCTAAGGCAGCCTACAATGAGCAGTTCTTC
TRBJ2-1,15,TRBV10-2,TRBD1,-,CASSGGRTGGNEQFF,TGCGCCAGCAGTGGGGGGAGGACAGGGGGAAATGAGCAGTTCTTC
TRBJ1-2,14,TRBV6-1,-,-,CASSEGPGDSGYTF,TGTGCCAGCAGTGAAGGTCCCGGAGACAGTGGCTACACCTTC
TRBJ1-1,15,TRBV11-1,TRBD1,-,CASSLLGGTGQEAFF,TGTGCCAGCAGCTTATTGGGTGGGACAGGACAAGAAGCTTTCTTT
TRBJ2-5,14,TRBV18,-,-,CASSPLASKETQYF,TGTGCCAGCTCACCATTAGCTAGTAAAGAGACCCAGTACTTC
TRBJ2-5,16,TRBV20-1,-,many,CSARDARDGEWETQYF,TGCAGTGCTAGAGACGCGAGGGACGGAGAATGGGAGACCCAGTACTTC
TRBJ2-4,14,TRBV20-1,-,once,CSASGAGGSYERYF,TGCAGTGCTAGCGGGGCGGGTGGCTCCTACGAGCGGTACTTC
TRBJ1-5,15,TRBV5-5,-,-,CASSQTVWGNQPQHF,TGTGCCAGCAGCCAGACAGTATGGGGCAATCAGCCCCAGCATTTT
TRBJ2-5,16,TRBV20-1,TRBD1,few,CSARHGTGTSRETQYF,TGCAGTGCTAGACACGGGACAGGGACGTCGCGAGAGACCCAGTACTTC
TRBJ2-7,15,TRBV6-6,TRBD2,-,CASRPLAGVPHEQYF,TGTGCCAGCAGACCACTAGCGGGAGTCCCCCACGAGCAGTACTTC
TRBJ1-1,19,TRBV4-2,TRBD1,few,CASSQGPGDRGLPNAEAFF,TGTGCCAGCAGCCAAGGTCCCGGTGACAGGGGTTTACCGAACGCTGAAGCTTTCTTT
TRBJ2-5,15,TRBV20-1,-,-,CSARDRRQPQETQYF,TGCAGTGCTAGAGATAGGCGACAGCCACAAGAGACCCAGTACTTC
TRBJ2-5,17,TRBV15,-,-,CATSRDRPRGHQETQYF,TGTGCCACCAGCAGAGATCGGCCTCGGGGACACCAAGAGACCCAGTACTTC
TRBJ2-3,14,TRBV6-1,TRBD1,-,CASTWTGGTDTQYF,TGTGCCAGCACCTGGACAGGGGGCACAGATACGCAGTATTTT
TRBJ2-3,17,TRBV11-2,TRBD2,-,CASSPAGLAGLTDTQYF,TGTGCCAGCAGCCCGGCGGGACTAGCGGGGCTAACAGATACGCAGTATTTT
TRBJ2-7,15,TRBV5-1,TRBD2,-,CASSSTSASYNEQYF,TGCGCCAGCAGCTCGACTAGCGCGTCCTACAATGAGCAGTACTTC
TRBJ1-5,15,TRBV12-3/TRBV12-4,TRBD1,-,CASSKDRGGNQPQHF,TGTGCCAGCAGCAAGGACAGGGGAGGCAATCAGCCCCAGCATTTT
TRBJ2-1,17,TRBV5-1,TRBD1,once,CASSRNPGQVSYNEQFF,TGCGCCAGCAGCAGAAATCCGGGACAGGTCTCCTACAATGAGCAGTTCTTC
TRBJ1-2,15,TRBV5-1,-,-,CASSPGWSHNYGYTF,TGCGCCAGCAGCCCCGGGTGGAGCCATAACTATGGCTACACCTTC
TRBJ1-1,14,TRBV6-6,-,few,CASRRTATNTEAFF,TGTGCCAGCAGGCGGACGGCGACGAACACTGAAGCTTTCTTT
TRBJ2-7,15,TRBV7-9,-,few,CASSLLSAKPYEQYF,TGTGCCAGCAGCTTGCTTTCAGCCAAGCCCTACGAGCAGTACTTC
TRBJ2-5,13,TRBV6-1,-,-,CATKWTGTETQYF,TGTGCCACCAAGTGGACCGGGACAGAGACCCAGTACTTC
TRBJ1-1,14,TRBV2,TRBD1,-,CASRGQGVNTEAFF,TGTGCCAGCAGGGGACAGGGGGTGAACACTGAAGCTTTCTTT
TRBJ2-1,16,TRBV20-1,TRBD2,few,CSARRGGTSSYNEQFF,TGCAGTGCTAGGCGGGGCGGGACTAGTTCCTACAATGAGCAGTTCTTC
TRBJ1-2,15,TRBV9,-,-,CASSGGSGDGYGYTF,TGTGCCAGCAGCGGAGGGTCAGGCGACGGCTATGGCTACACCTTC
TRBJ2-1,13,TRBV6-1,-,few,CASVKRIYNEQFF,TGTGCCAGCGTGAAGCGTATATACAATGAGCAGTTCTTC
TRBJ2-7,13,TRBV29-1,-,few,CSVQEGPTYEQYF,TGCAGCGTGCAGGAGGGACCTACCTACGAGCAGTACTTC
TRBJ2-7,15,TRBV7-2,-,once,CASTLWGRIPGEQYF,TGTGCCAGCACCCTGTGGGGCAGAATCCCGGGCGAGCAGTACTTC
TRBJ2-7,15,TRBV7-7,-,-,CASSFFPPRNYEQYF,TGTGCCAGCAGCTTTTTCCCGCCTAGAAACTACGAGCAGTACTTC
TRBJ1-6,14,TRBV20-1,TRBD1,-,CSARIDRVASPLHF,TGCAGTGCTAGGATAGACAGGGTGGCTTCACCCCTCCACTTT
TRBJ2-1,14,TRBV11-2,-,-,CASSLDQAAGEQFF,TGTGCCAGCAGCTTAGATCAAGCTGCAGGTGAGCAGTTCTTC
TRBJ1-4,18,TRBV2,-,-,CASSRRVGSVATNEKLFF,TGTGCCAGCAGCCGTCGTGTCGGGTCCGTTGCAACTAATGAAAAACTGTTTTTT
TRBJ1-1,14,TRBV6-5,-,-,CASSYGTLGLEAFF,TGTGCCAGCAGTTACGGGACACTTGGACTTGAAGCTTTCTTT
TRBJ2-1,15,TRBV7-2,-,-,CASAKEPSLYNEQFF,TGTGCCAGCGCTAAGGAGCCCTCTCTTTACAATGAGCAGTTCTTC
TRBJ1-2,11,TRBV7-2,-,-,CASSNGGGYTF,TGTGCCAGCAGCAACGGGGGTGGCTACACCTTC
TRBJ2-1,16,TRBV5-8,TRBD1,-,CASSPSRRDRGHEQFF,TGTGCCAGCAGCCCCTCCCGACGGGACAGGGGACATGAGCAGTTCTTC
TRBJ2-1,16,TRBV7-9,TRBD2,-,CASSPRFWGGGNEQFF,TGTGCCAGCAGCCCCCGGTTTTGGGGGGGAGGGAATGAGCAGTTCTTC
TRBJ2-3,17,TRBV6-5,-,few,CASSPLLMGVKHRYAYF,TGTGCCAGCAGTCCATTGTTGATGGGGGTAAAGCACAGATACGCGTATTTT
TRBJ2-3,15,TRBV20-1,TRBD2,many,CSASPSGRVIDTQYF,TGCAGTGCTAGCCCTAGCGGGAGGGTAATAGATACGCAGTATTTT
TRBJ2-5,16,TRBV25-1,-,few,CASSENPRGGGETQYF,TGTGCCAGCAGTGAAAACCCCAGGGGTGGTGGAGAGACCCAGTACTTC
TRBJ2-5,12,TRBV12-3/TRBV12-4,-,-,CASGREKETQYF,TGTGCCAGCGGCAGGGAGAAAGAGACCCAGTACTTC
TRBJ2-7,13,TRBV6-6,-,-,CTSSYDTGWEQYF,TGTACCAGCAGTTACGATACGGGGTGGGAGCAGTACTTC
TRBJ1-1,12,TRBV3-1,-,-,CASSQDRDEAFF,TGTGCCAGCAGCCAAGATAGGGATGAAGCTTTCTTT
TRBJ2-7,14,TRBV7-7,-,-,CASSLTPFGYEQYF,TGTGCCAGCAGCTTAACGCCTTTCGGCTACGAGCAGTACTTC
TRBJ2-1,15,TRBV5-4,-,-,CASSLARDGLHEQFF,TGTGCCAGCAGCTTGGCGCGGGATGGGTTGCATGAGCAGTTCTTC
TRBJ2-7,11,TRBV29-1,TRBD1,-,CSGWTGVEQYF,TGCAGCGGCTGGACAGGGGTCGAGCAGTACTTC
TRBJ2-4,15,TRBV2,TRBD1,-,CASRRQGAAKNIQYF,TGTGCCAGCAGGAGACAGGGGGCGGCCAAAAACATTCAGTACTTC
TRBJ2-6,15,TRBV2,-,-,CASSGTVPGANVLTF,TGTGCCAGCAGTGGGACAGTACCTGGGGCCAACGTCCTGACTTTC
TRBJ1-2,13,TRBV20-1,-,-,CSARPWGANGYTF,TGCAGTGCCAGGCCTTGGGGGGCGAATGGCTACACCTTC
TRBJ2-1,16,TRBV25-1,TRBD2,-,CASSEWGGLAGNEQFF,TGTGCCAGCAGTGAATGGGGGGGACTAGCGGGAAATGAGCAGTTCTTC
TRBJ2-1,14,TRBV25-1,TRBD2,few,CASSVSGTGNEQFF,TGTGCCAGCAGCGTTAGCGGGACGGGGAATGAGCAGTTCTTC
TRBJ2-7,13,TRBV20-1,-,-,CSAPRRSGYEQYF,TGCAGTGCTCCGCGGCGATCAGGGTACGAGCAGTACTTC